The 8 T cell receptor beta chains given below trace back to one sample, sequenced in a study of blood T cell repertoires in COVID-19. The method was immunoSEQ multiplex PCR; TCRdb's version includes in-frame clones alone and lacks a portion of them. Of about 220,000 clones listed, 70% to 85% were seen once; the top ten hold 1.3%. Sample: PBMCs or T cells enriched from blood (not recorded which). The source of these receptors is a woman aged 40-49 years with acute COVID-19.

The rearrangement joins TRBV3-1 (or the pseudogene TRBV3-2) to TRBJ1-2; D not resolved. The CDR3 is 12 amino acids. The V gene's germline CDR1 is LGHDT and CDR2 YNNKEL (reference sequence). The V and J ends lost 5 bases and 0 bases respectively, with 4 bases between them. CDR3 sequence (DNA): TGTGCCAGCAGCACGGCTAACTATGGCTACACCTTC. Encoded protein: CASSTANYGYTF.

This CDR3 is CASSPSWGDYGYTF. The CDR3 coding sequence is TGCGCCAGCAGCCCCAGTTGGGGGGACTATGGCTACACCTTC. The V call is TRBV4-1, the J call TRBJ1-2; a weak D match, TRBD1 (5 bases). This CDR3 spans 14 amino acids. Trimming removed 4 bases from V and 3 bases from J, with 12 bases in between. Looked up from germline, CDR1 is MGHRA and CDR2 is YSYEKL.

This rearrangement joins TRBV5-6 to TRBJ2-3, with D unresolved. V lost 0 bases, J lost 1 base, and 12 bases lay in between. CDR1 SGHDT and CDR2 YYEEEE come from the germline V gene. This CDR3 spans 16 amino acids. CDR3 protein: CASSLGSEGGTDTQYF. The CDR3 DNA reads TGTGCCAGCAGCTTGGGAAGCGAAGGCGGCACAGATACGCAGTATTTT. Full variable domain (outside the CDR3, taken from reference TRBV5-6 and TRBJ2-3): DAGVTQSPTHLIKTRGQQVTLRCSPKSGHDTVSWYQQALGQGPQFIFQYYEEEERQRGNFPDRFSGHQFPNYSSELNVNALLLGDSALYLCASSLGSEGGTDTQYFGPGTRLTVL.

The rearrangement links TRBV7-3 to TRBJ2-7; 8 nucleotides line up with TRBD2. Germline V gene lookup returns CDR1 SGHTA and CDR2 FQGTGA. CDR3 length equals 15 residues. V gave up 1 base and J gave up 2 bases; unmatched junction bases: 4. Here the CDR3 reads CASSLMSGGTYEQYF. Here the CDR3 DNA reads TGTGCCAGCAGCTTAATGAGCGGGGGAACCTACGAGCAGTACTTC.

The chain joins TRBV9 to TRBJ2-5, with TRBD1 matching 9 bases. The trim removed 4 bases at V and 4 bases at J, leaving 8 bases unmatched. CDR3 length: 15 residues. Germline V gene lookup returns CDR1 SGDLS and CDR2 YYNGEE. The CDR3 nucleotides read TGTGCCAGCAGCCCCCAAGGACAGGGGAGAGAGACCCAGTACTTC. This gives the protein CASSPQGQGRETQYF.

The chain uses TRBV15 and TRBJ2-2, with 10 bases lining up with TRBD2. The CDR3 is made up of 20 amino acids. CDR1 is LNHNV and CDR2 is YYDKDF in the germline V gene (reference sequence). Trimming removed 0 bases from V and 0 bases from J; junction bases left unmatched: 10. In nucleotides, the CDR3 is TGTGCCACCAGCAGAGACTCATATGGACTAGCGGCAACGAACACCGGGGAGCTGTTTTTT. Residues: CATSRDSYGLAATNTGELFF.

The chain uses TRBV19 and TRBJ1-5; D perhaps matches TRBD1 (6 bases). The CDR3 runs 13 residues. Germline-derived CDR1 and CDR2 are LNHDA and SQIVND (reference sequence). Trimming cost V 5 bases and J 11 bases, with 16 bases left between them. The CDR3 reads CASSPQGPGTQHF. CDR3 sequence (DNA): TGTGCCAGTAGTCCACAGGGACCGGGGACCCAGCATTTT.

This clone was detected a few times. The DNA for the CDR3 is TGTGCCAGCAGACGCGGGACAGGGATAGCCGGGGAGCTGTTTTTT. It specifies CASRRGTGIAGELFF. This chain uses TRBV6-5 with TRBJ2-2; 9 bases align to TRBD1. CDR3 size: 15 residues. Germline V gene sequence: CDR1 MNHEY, CDR2 SVGAGI. J was trimmed by 6 bases and V by 6 bases; bases with no gene match: 8.